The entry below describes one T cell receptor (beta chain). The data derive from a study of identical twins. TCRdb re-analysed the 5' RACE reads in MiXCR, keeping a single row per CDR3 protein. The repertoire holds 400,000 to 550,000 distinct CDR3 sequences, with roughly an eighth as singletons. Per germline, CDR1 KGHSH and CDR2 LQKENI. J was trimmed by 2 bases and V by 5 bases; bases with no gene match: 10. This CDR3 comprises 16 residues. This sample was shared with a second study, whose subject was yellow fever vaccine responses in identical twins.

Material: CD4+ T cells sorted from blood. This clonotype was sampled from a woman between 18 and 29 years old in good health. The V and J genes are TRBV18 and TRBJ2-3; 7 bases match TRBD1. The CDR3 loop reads CASSVRDRINTDTQYF. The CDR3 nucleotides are TGTGCCAGCTCAGTCCGGGACAGAATAAACACAGATACGCAGTATTTT.